This T cell receptor beta chain stems from a study of vaccination and CD4 T cells after COVID-19. Study summary: Once diagnosed, patients had post-COVID samples drawn a median approximately 99 days later (range 35 to 161). Overall study results and limits: The rise in median SARS-CoV-2-reactive clonotypes, from about 20 to 38, was not significant.

Sequencing of DNA taken from cultured CD4+ T cells relied on the Oncomine TCR Beta short-read assay. MiXCR, applied by TCRdb to the PCR reads, yields one record per CDR3 protein. Of some 18,000 distinct CDR3 sequences in the sample, around 52% were seen once. Specified treatment: approximately 10-day PBMC culture with coronavirus spike peptide pools or control peptides (ViraFEST assay). The table lists this clonotype with a count of one. The antigen is undetermined. Sequencing was performed on CD4+ T cells from blood, cultured in vitro, taken before SARS-CoV-2 vaccination. The clonotype comes from a human donor who had recovered from COVID-19.

The CDR3 DNA follows: TGTGCCAGCCCGACGGTGCCGGGGTACACAGATACGCAGTATTTT. It encodes CASPTVPGYTDTQYF. This chain links TRBV6-1 with TRBJ2-3; possible D gene TRBD2, 5 bases. Trimming left V 8 bases short and J 2 bases short, with 17 bases between. The CDR3 contains 15 residues. Germline CDR1 MNHNS, CDR2 SASEGT.